A single sample is the source of the 29 T cell receptor beta chains below, sequenced in a study of shared clonotypes between healthy human individuals. Measured with immunoSEQ multiplex PCR; TCRdb has only the in-frame clones, and not every one. The sample comprises 700,000 to 950,000 clones, about 96% of which are singletons, and approximately 0.2% rests with the top ten. CD45RO-negative CD8 cells positively selected for CCR7 made up the naive population, which excluded terminally differentiated effector memory CD45RA+ cells. Input material: naive CD8+ T cells sorted from blood. The receptor source for this set is a man aged 25-45 years in good health.

In its sample, this clone was seen once. V gene TRBV4-1 combines with J gene TRBJ1-4; D unclear. Trimming left V 4 bases short and J 8 bases short, with 8 bases between. This CDR3 has 12 residues. Per the germline V gene, CDR1 is MGHRA and CDR2 is YSYEKL. CDR3 sequence reads: CASSPSTEKLFF. The CDR3 nucleotides are TGCGCCAGCAGCCCTTCGACGGAAAAACTGTTTTTT.

The chain has TRBV28 and TRBJ2-2, with no clear D. Deletions cut 6 bases from V and 0 bases from J, with 11 bases between. Germline CDR1 reads MDHEN; CDR2 reads SYDVKM. The CDR3 spans 15 residues. DNA for the CDR3: TGTGCCAGCAGGTCTCCTACAGCGAACACCGGGGAGCTGTTTTTT. Its protein is CASRSPTANTGELFF.

As concerns this clone: The same CDR3 can be traced to other DNA sequences in this sample. This chain connects TRBV2 to TRBJ2-1; D remains ambiguous. This CDR3 comprises 12 residues. The germline V gene encodes CDR1 SNHLY and CDR2 FYNNEI. V was cut by 7 bases and J by 0 bases, with 4 bases left in between. CDR3 sequence: CASKGSYNEQFF. The CDR3 bases are TGTGCCAGCAAAGGCTCCTACAATGAGCAGTTCTTC.

The chain employs TRBV27 and TRBJ2-7; no clear D. The length of the CDR3 is 13 residues. CDR1 is MNHEY and CDR2 is SMNVEV in the germline V gene (reference sequence). The ends were cut back, 3 bases at V and 4 bases at J, with 10 bases in the middle. The CDR3 here is CASSFLPPYEQYF. CDR3 in DNA: TGTGCCAGCAGTTTTCTTCCACCTTACGAGCAGTACTTC.

This clone occurred once. The genes are TRBV27 and TRBJ2-3; 9 nucleotides align to TRBD2. V was clipped by 6 bases and J by 4 bases; unmatched bases: 14. Germline CDR1 reads MNHEY; CDR2 reads SMNVEV (reference sequence). CDR3 length: 17 residues. The CDR3 region has the DNA TGTGCCAGCAGCCTGTTTATAGCGGGAGTTTCCGCAGATACGCAGTATTTT. Protein product: CASSLFIAGVSADTQYF.

The chain is built from TRBV6-4 and TRBJ2-1; 11 bases agree with TRBD2. This CDR3 is 16 amino acids long. CDR1 is MRHNA and CDR2 is SNTAGT in the germline V gene. The V gene end was trimmed by 0 bases and the J gene end by 8 bases; junction bases not matched to a gene: 6. CDR3 DNA: TGTGCCAGCAGTGACTCGGTTACTAGCGGGAGCTATGAGCAGTTCTTC. Protein: CASSDSVTSGSYEQFF.

The V and J genes are TRBV11-2 and TRBJ1-1, with D possibly matching TRBD1 (5 bases). Per the germline V gene, CDR1 is SGHAT and CDR2 is FQNNGV. V gave up 5 bases and J gave up 5 bases, with 15 bases separating them. CDR3 length equals 14 residues. The CDR3 loop reads CASSRRQKTTEAFF. The DNA of the CDR3 is TGTGCCAGCAGCAGACGACAGAAAACTACTGAAGCTTTCTTT.

This sequence joins TRBV11-2 and TRBJ2-7; D may be TRBD1 or TRBD2 (6 bases each). CDR3 length: 15 residues. Per the germline V gene, CDR1 is SGHAT and CDR2 is FQNNGV. V was shortened by 5 bases and J by 5 bases, with 19 bases between the two germline ends. CDR3 in amino acids: CASSQGRGRMNEQYF. CDR3 nucleotide sequence: TGTGCCAGCAGCCAGGGGCGGGGACGTATGAACGAGCAGTACTTC.

The chain is built from TRBV5-1 and TRBJ2-7; D gene ambiguous. The CDR3 is 14 residues long. Trimming took 4 bases from V and 3 from J, leaving 14 bases between them. Germline CDR1 is SGHRS and CDR2 is YFSETQ. CDR3 DNA: TGCGCCAGCAGCCCCGAAGGACCCTTCTACGAGCAGTACTTC. Translated, it gives CASSPEGPFYEQYF. The variable domain in full, completed from reference TRBV5-1 and TRBJ2-7, reads KAGVTQTPRYLIKTRGQQVTLSCSPISGHRSVSWYQQTPGQGLQFLFEYFSETQRNKGNFPGRFSGRQFSNSRSEMNVSTLELGDSALYLCASSPEGPFYEQYFGPGTRLTVT.

The chain employs TRBV7-9 and TRBJ1-4; a weak D match, TRBD1 (5 bases). In germline, CDR1 is SEHNR, CDR2 FQNEAQ (reference sequence). The CDR3 has 14 residues. V lost 4 bases and J 6 bases, leaving 12 bases between the germline ends. The CDR3: CASSSGPTYEKLFF. In DNA form, the CDR3 reads TGTGCCAGCAGCTCGGGACCGACTTATGAAAAACTGTTTTTT.

The rearrangement uses TRBV28 and TRBJ2-7; tentatively, D is TRBD1 or TRBD2 (6 bases each). The CDR3 length is 12 residues. CDR1 and CDR2 from the germline V gene are MDHEN and SYDVKM. Between the trimmed V and J ends, which lost 7 bases and 4 bases, there was a span of 11 bases. DNA for the CDR3: TGTGCCAGCAAAGGCGGGACATACGAGCAGTACTTC. It specifies CASKGGTYEQYF.

This chain uses TRBV6-5 with TRBJ1-1; D not resolved. The V gene's germline CDR1 is MNHEY and CDR2 SVGAGI. V was clipped by 2 bases and J by 1 base, with 8 bases between them. The CDR3 is 14 amino acids. CDR3 DNA sequence: TGTGCCAGCAGTTACAACAGCTGGAACACTGAAGCTTTCTTT. It specifies CASSYNSWNTEAFF.

CDR3 DNA: TGTGCCAGCAGAGCCGGGGCTACGAACACCGGGGAGCTGTTTTTT. This translates into CASRAGATNTGELFF. V and J are TRBV9 and TRBJ2-2; D possibly matches TRBD1 or TRBD2 (5 bases each). Germline-derived CDR1 and CDR2 are SGDLS and YYNGEE. CDR3 length: 15 residues. V lost 5 bases, J lost 0 bases, and 11 bases lay in between.

The J gene is TRBJ2-7, the V gene TRBV9; 9 bases align to TRBD2. Germline assignment: CDR1 SGDLS and CDR2 YYNGEE. The V gene end was trimmed by 2 bases and the J gene end by 3 bases; junction bases not matched to a gene: 6. The CDR3 consists of 15 residues. The CDR3 is CASSVGSGSFYEQYF. CDR3 DNA sequence: TGTGCCAGCAGCGTTGGTAGCGGGAGTTTCTACGAGCAGTACTTC.

The rearrangement links TRBV30 to TRBJ2-7; tentatively, D is TRBD1 (5 bases). This CDR3 contains 13 residues. Germline V gene data show CDR1 as GTSNPN and CDR2 as SVGIG (reference sequence). The ends were cut back, 1 base at V and 2 bases at J, with 9 bases in the middle. CDR3 nucleotides: TGTGCCTGGAGTGGGCAGGGTCCCTACGAGCAGTACTTC. Translation: CAWSGQGPYEQYF.

The chain links TRBV28 to TRBJ2-7, with D tentatively TRBD1 (6 bases). The CDR3 is 13 amino acids. The V gene lost 6 bases and the J gene lost 9 bases, with 18 bases spanning the gap. Germline loops: CDR1 MDHEN, CDR2 SYDVKM. CDR3 coding DNA: TGTGCCAGCAGCCTCCGGACAGACTGGGGGCAGTACTTC. Its protein is CASSLRTDWGQYF.

The chain employs TRBV9 and TRBJ2-7; no clear D gene. The germline V and J ends were trimmed by 5 bases and 2 bases, with 14 bases remaining between them. CDR3 length equals 14 residues. Germline CDR1 and CDR2: SGDLS and YYNGEE. CDR3 loop: CASSPNLPPYEQYF. The CDR3 DNA follows: TGTGCCAGCAGTCCTAACCTACCCCCCTACGAGCAGTACTTC.

V gene TRBV2 combines with J gene TRBJ2-1, with 7 nucleotides matching TRBD2. The CDR3 runs to 16 residues. Germline V gives CDR1 SNHLY, CDR2 FYNNEI. V lost 8 bases and J lost 0; bases outside the gene matches: 10. For the CDR3, the DNA is TGTGCCAGCCTCCAGAGTGGCGGGAGCTCCTACAATGAGCAGTTCTTC. It yields the protein CASLQSGGSSYNEQFF.

V usage is TRBV9 and J usage is TRBJ2-7; a weak D match, TRBD2 (5 bases). V lost 0 bases and J 5 bases, leaving 9 bases between the germline ends. CDR1 is SGDLS, CDR2 YYNGEE, per germline. The CDR3 consists of 13 residues. Here the CDR3 DNA reads TGTGCCAGCAGCGTAGTAGAGGGCCACGAGCAGTACTTC. Its translation: CASSVVEGHEQYF.

This clone was observed once. The CDR3 spells CASGVITGELFF. DNA of the CDR3: TGTGCCAGCGGGGTGATTACCGGGGAGCTGTTTTTT. V and J are TRBV6-6 and TRBJ2-2; D is uncertain. The germline V gene has CDR1 MNHNY and CDR2 SVGAGI (reference sequence). V was clipped by 8 bases and J by 5 bases, with 9 bases between them. The CDR3 length is 12 residues.

This clone was detected once. This rearrangement joins TRBV4-1 to TRBJ1-2, with a possible D match to TRBD1 (6 bases). CDR1 is MGHRA and CDR2 is YSYEKL in the germline V gene. V was cut by 0 bases and J by 5 bases, with 22 bases left in between. The CDR3 is made up of 18 amino acids. The CDR3 spells CASSQELRDWGRLYGYTF. CDR3 nucleotide sequence: TGCGCCAGCAGCCAAGAGCTTCGGGATTGGGGGCGCCTATATGGCTACACCTTC.

This clone was seen only once. CDR3 loop: CASSTPLARGSYEQYF. The CDR3 DNA is TGTGCCAGCAGTACCCCTTTGGCGCGGGGCTCCTACGAGCAGTACTTC. V gene TRBV27 combines with J gene TRBJ2-7, with D possibly matching TRBD2 (6 bases). The V gene lost 5 bases and the J gene lost 0 bases, with 17 bases spanning the gap. There are 16 residues in the CDR3. Germline CDR1 and CDR2: MNHEY and SMNVEV (reference sequence).

For this clone: This CDR3 is also generated by other DNA sequences in the sample. This chain joins TRBV6-5 and TRBJ2-6; D remains unclear. The CDR3 sequence is 15 residues long. V gave up 0 bases and J gave up 1 base, with 4 bases separating them. Germline V gene data show CDR1 as MNHEY and CDR2 as SVGAGI. The CDR3 coding sequence is TGTGCCAGCAGTTACTCGAGTTCTGGGGCCAACGTCCTGACTTTC. Its protein product is CASSYSSSGANVLTF.

This sequence joins TRBV7-8 and TRBJ2-7; the D is unclear. Germline lookup yields CDR1 SGHVS and CDR2 FQNEAQ. This CDR3 is 14 amino acids long. The V end was cut by 5 bases, the J end by 4 bases, with 15 bases between. The CDR3 spells CASSRATQLYEQYF. DNA for the CDR3: TGTGCCAGCAGCCGCGCGACTCAATTGTACGAGCAGTACTTC.

This chain joins TRBV7-9 and TRBJ2-1; 9 bases line up with TRBD1. The CDR3 runs 16 residues. V trimming: 5 bases; J trimming: 4 bases; junction bases outside the gene matches: 9. Germline CDR1 and CDR2: SEHNR and FQNEAQ (reference sequence). The CDR3 nucleotides are TGTGCCAGCAGCACTTCCGGGACAGGGACGTACAATGAGCAGTTCTTC. It translates to CASSTSGTGTYNEQFF. The full variable domain, rest sourced from reference TRBV7-9 and TRBJ2-1, is DTGVSQNPRHKITKRGQNVTFRCDPISEHNRLYWYRQTLGQGPEFLTYFQNEAQLEKSRLLSDRFSAERPKGSFSTLEIQRTEQGDSAMYLCASSTSGTGTYNEQFFGPGTRLTVL.

This clone was seen only a few times. The chain carries TRBV4-1 and TRBJ1-1; no firm D call. Trimming stripped 6 bases from V and 0 bases from J, with 8 bases between. CDR1 is MGHRA, CDR2 YSYEKL, per germline. The CDR3 length is 13 residues. CDR3 sequence (DNA): TGCGCCAGCAGACGAGAGATGAACACTGAAGCTTTCTTT. Protein sequence: CASRREMNTEAFF.

The chain employs TRBV9 and TRBJ2-3; D remains unclear. CDR1 SGDLS and CDR2 YYNGEE come from the germline V gene. Trimming left V 4 bases short and J 4 bases short, with 16 bases between. This CDR3 region has 15 residues. The CDR3 protein is CASSPVGRWADTQYF. CDR3 coding DNA: TGTGCCAGCAGCCCCGTGGGTCGATGGGCAGATACGCAGTATTTT.

The chain recombines TRBV30 with TRBJ2-7; D might be TRBD2 (5 bases). The germline V and J ends were trimmed by 0 bases and 6 bases, with 15 bases remaining between them. There are 14 residues in the CDR3. Looked up from germline, CDR1 is GTSNPN and CDR2 is SVGIG (reference sequence). The DNA of the CDR3 is TGTGCCTGGAGTGTTGATACGAGGGCCCTCGAGCAGTACTTC. Encoded protein: CAWSVDTRALEQYF.

The chain recombines TRBV29-1 with TRBJ2-5; TRBD1 aligns across 7 bases. V shed 7 bases, J shed 6 bases, and the junction held 8 bases outside the gene matches. The CDR3 sequence is 12 residues long. Germline CDR1 and CDR2: SQVTM and ANQGSEA. CDR3 nucleotides: TGCAGCGCTATGAGACAGGGAAAGACCCAGTACTTC. This sequence encodes CSAMRQGKTQYF.